This T cell receptor beta chain was captured by sequencing in a study of T cells in Graves' hyperthyroidism and ophthalmopathy. Study-wide results and limits: Blood samples included most of the expanded thyroid clonotypes exceeding 0.001.

It was RNA transcripts that yielded the amplified TCR beta CDR3 regions. An initial round of RT-PCR targeting the TCR CDR3 relied on the HTBI primer set. TCRdb re-derived calls from the multiplex PCR reads in MiXCR, one entry per CDR3 protein. The table has about 700,000 distinct CDR3 sequences, approximately 42% seen once. Patients were excluded for uncontrolled infection, other autoimmune disease, pregnancy or lactation. Each diagnosis drew on symptoms, thyroxine, TRAb, thyroid ultrasound and orbital computed tomography findings. The CDR3 spans 13 residues. Germline CDR1 is DFQATT and CDR2 is SNEGSKA (reference sequence). The germline V and J ends were trimmed by 1 base and 1 base, with 7 bases remaining between them. This clonotype has more than one count but fewer than ten. Its antigen is not known.

The chain is built from TRBV20-1 and TRBJ2-5, with D unclear. This TCR was recovered from an adult man with Graves' disease, either hyperthyroidism or ophthalmopathy (not recorded which). Sequencing was carried out using peripheral blood or thyroid tissue (not recorded which). This CDR3 is CSARVRSQETQYF. The CDR3 region has the DNA TGCAGTGCTAGAGTCCGTTCCCAAGAGACCCAGTACTTC.